Listed below are T cell receptor beta chains from one sample, sequenced in a study of CD8 T cells in Susac syndrome. TCRdb itself ran the immunoSEQ multiplex PCR reads through MiXCR, one entry per CDR3 protein. The table has fewer than 200,000 distinct CDR3 sequences, around 90% seen once. The material sequenced was CD4+ T cells from PBMCs. Receptors were obtained from a human donor with Susac syndrome. Each CDR3 is given with its conserved first and last residue. The D gene is left open where the match is weak. Clone size, where shown, is once, few, many, or a class for clones that have expanded.

d_call | j_call | clone_size | v_call | cdr3_nt | cdr3_aa
. | TRBJ2-1 | . | TRBV2 | TGTGCCAGTGGCCCCGCGGGGGAGCAGTTCTTC | CASGPAGEQFF
. | TRBJ2-1 | . | TRBV5-6 | TGTGCCAGCAGCTTGGCCTGGAGCGGCGGTGAGCAGTTCTTC | CASSLAWSGGEQFF
. | TRBJ2-5 | once | TRBV10-2 | TGCGCCAGCAGTGAGACCGGGGTCATATGGACCCAGTACTTC | CASSETGVIWTQYF
TRBD2 | TRBJ2-1 | . | TRBV20-1 | TGCAGTGCTAGAGATCTTGTAGCGGGAATAACCTACAATGAGCAGTTCTTC | CSARDLVAGITYNEQFF
TRBD1 | TRBJ1-6 | . | TRBV2 | TGTGCCAGCAGTGACCGGGACAGGGGTTCACCCCTCCACTTT | CASSDRDRGSPLHF
TRBD2 | TRBJ2-1 | . | TRBV4-2 | TGTGCCAGCAGCCTGGGACTAGCGGGAGTGAGCTATGAGCAGTTCTTC | CASSLGLAGVSYEQFF
TRBD1 | TRBJ1-4 | . | TRBV20-1 | TGCAGTGCCGCGGGACAGGGTGGAGAAAAACTGTTTTTT | CSAAGQGGEKLFF
TRBD2 | TRBJ2-5 | . | TRBV6-5 | TGTGCCAGCAGTTTGGGACTAGCGGGGACCAACCAAGAGACCCAGTACTTC | CASSLGLAGTNQETQYF
. | TRBJ2-4 | . | TRBV6-5 | TGTGCCAGCAGAGAACAGGGAGGCAAAAACATTCAGTACTTC | CASREQGGKNIQYF
TRBD2 | TRBJ2-6 | . | TRBV9 | TGTGCCAGCAGCGTACTAGCGGGAGGGCGTTGGTCTGGGGCCAACGTCCTGACTTTC | CASSVLAGGRWSGANVLTF
TRBD1 | TRBJ2-2 | . | TRBV18 | TGTGCCAGCTCACCATGGACAGGGGTGTCCGGGGAGCTGTTTTTT | CASSPWTGVSGELFF
. | TRBJ1-3 | . | TRBV5-1 | TGCGCCAGCAGCCCCGGGACCGCCTCTCTCTCTGGAAACACCATATATTTT | CASSPGTASLSGNTIYF
. | TRBJ1-1 | once | TRBV6-5 | TGTGCCAGCAGTTTGGGGGGTACGAACACTGAAGCTTTCTTT | CASSLGGTNTEAFF
. | TRBJ2-7 | . | TRBV20-1 | TGCAGTGCTAGAGACAGGGTCCAGGCTTCCTACGAGCAGTACTTC | CSARDRVQASYEQYF